This entry is about one T cell receptor beta chain. The specificity of this receptor is unknown. No clone much larger than this one lies a single base away; base qualities are absent. The data originate from a study of blood T cells in healthy people across ages (dated by TCRdb to the mid-2010s). For the wider study: In model experiments, template switching captured about one uniquely barcoded TCR beta cDNA molecule for every two T cells. Age-related changes in TCR beta repertoire diversity were measured in the study by deep sequencing normalized with unique cDNA molecular identifiers. Four age groups were formed from the donors: young (average approximately 15 years), middle-aged (less than 40), aged (more than 55) and long-lived (roughly 88). To avoid experimental bias, donors of different ages were distributed randomly across sequencing lanes. Using the same blood draw, the study looked at two additional independent replicas of 1 million unique cDNA reads for two donors, one aged 18 to 29 and the other aged 80 or older. The research as a whole found: Since profiling was done on bulk unsorted PBMCs, naive and antigen-experienced compartments could not be conclusively compared. Compared with the aged group, the long-lived group had more naive CD4+ T cells, fewer expanded clones and increased TCR diversity, suggesting age selection. A strong correlation was found between observed TCR beta diversity and the percentage of naive T cells measured by flow cytometry. Estimates of total diversity based on one million sequenced T cells were considered lower bounds and underestimates. Donor CMV infection status was unknown, potentially confounding age-related changes in expanded clonotypes. As age increased, observed TCR beta diversity per million T cells dropped in a roughly linear way, and a significant reduction was already evident by age about 40.

V has 5 bases trimmed and J has 6 bases trimmed; junction bases matching no gene number 8. Reading from cysteine to phenylalanine, the CDR3 counts 15 amino acids. Here the CDR3 DNA is all that survives: 45 bases in frame from base 1. Via the germline V gene (reference sequence), CDR1 is MNHEY and CDR2 SMNVEV. Systemically healthy Caucasian individuals from Russia, about 38 in total and aged roughly 6 to 100 years, were included as donors. Each donor gave ten milliliters of peripheral blood, collected into EDTA-treated Vacutainer tubes. PBMCs were isolated by Ficoll-Paque density-gradient centrifugation, with at least 6 million obtained per sample. Trizol reagent was used to extract total RNA from PBMCs, with at least 6 micrograms per sample. The percentages of naive CD45RAhigh/CD27high T cells were determined by flow cytometry on a PBMC aliquot from every donor. The protocol used for the library was 5' RACE. Sequencer: Illumina HiSeq 2500. A second PCR of about 7 to 12 cycles was run with a J-beta primer mix and a sample-barcoded 5' primer. Each TCR beta cDNA molecule received a unique molecular identifier from a template-switch 5' adaptor carrying 12 random nucleotides. At least 2.5 million CDR3-containing paired-end reads were obtained from each sample. First-strand cDNA synthesis was performed from all RNA using the Mint cDNA synthesis kit, with priming by a TRBC-specific oligonucleotide. Following uracil-DNA glycosylase treatment, all cDNA underwent a first 18-cycle PCR with the universal primers M1SS and BC2_uni_R. The authors processed their data as follows. For normalization, 1 million high-quality reads, each with a distinct molecular identifier, were randomly selected from each sample. Instead of being binned into consensus sequences, reads with shared molecular identifiers were discarded. MiTCR, set to a Q25 quality threshold and the strictest error-elimination algorithm, was used for CDR3 identification, clonotype clustering and error correction. A nonparametric unseen species model with Euler transformation was used to estimate lower-bound total TCR beta diversity. The raw public data were reprocessed by TCRdb itself: fastp quality trimming at Q25, MiXCR clonotype calling, in-frame beta chains only. Entries that share a CDR3 protein sequence are merged under the most common genes and DNA. The V and J calls shown here were made by TCRdb, not taken from the authors' results. This sample lists about 970,000 distinct CDR3 sequences; roughly 50% were detected once. The ten largest clones capture 20% to 25% of the sample.

Here the chain combines TRBV27 and TRBJ2-2, with TRBD2 matching 8 junction bases. This clonotype was sampled from a woman aged 60-75 years in good health. Sequenced material: blood. The CDR3: CASSPLAGPAGELFF. The DNA sequence is given as TGTGCCAGCAGTCCGCTAGCGGGCCCAGCCGGGGAGCTGTTTTTT.